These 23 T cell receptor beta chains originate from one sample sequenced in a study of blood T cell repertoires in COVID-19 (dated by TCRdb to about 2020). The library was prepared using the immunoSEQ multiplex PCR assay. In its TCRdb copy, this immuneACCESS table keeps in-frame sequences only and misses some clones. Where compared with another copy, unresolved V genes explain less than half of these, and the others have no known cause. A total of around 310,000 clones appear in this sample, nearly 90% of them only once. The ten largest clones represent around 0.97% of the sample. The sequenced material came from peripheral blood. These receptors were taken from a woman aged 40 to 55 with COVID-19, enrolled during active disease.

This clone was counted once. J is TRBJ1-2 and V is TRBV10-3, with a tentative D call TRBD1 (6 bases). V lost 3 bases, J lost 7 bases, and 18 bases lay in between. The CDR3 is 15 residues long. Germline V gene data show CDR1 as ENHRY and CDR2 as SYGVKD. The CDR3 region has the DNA TGTGCCATCAGTGACCGATGGACAGATCAGGGTGGCTACACCTTC. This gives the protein CAISDRWTDQGGYTF.

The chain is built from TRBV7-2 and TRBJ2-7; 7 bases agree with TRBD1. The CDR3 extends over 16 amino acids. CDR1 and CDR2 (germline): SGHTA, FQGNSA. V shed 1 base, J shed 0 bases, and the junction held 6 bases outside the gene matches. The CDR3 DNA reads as TGTGCCAGCAGCTTAGTAGCTGGACAGGTCTCCTACGAGCAGTACTTC. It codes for CASSLVAGQVSYEQYF.

The CDR3 region has the DNA TGTGCCAGCAGCTTATACGGTAACACTGAAGCTTTCTTT. Its protein is CASSLYGNTEAFF. V gene TRBV7-9 combines with J gene TRBJ1-1; D call uncertain. This CDR3 is 13 amino acids long. Trimming removed 2 bases at V and 2 bases at J, with 6 bases between. The germline V gene encodes CDR1 SEHNR and CDR2 FQNEAQ (reference sequence). Based on the CDR3 plus reference TRBV7-9 and TRBJ1-1, the full variable domain is DTGVSQNPRHKITKRGQNVTFRCDPISEHNRLYWYRQTLGQGPEFLTYFQNEAQLEKSRLLSDRFSAERPKGSFSTLEIQRTEQGDSAMYLCASSLYGNTEAFFGQGTRLTVV.

CDR3 sequence reads: CASSLSGQPNYGYTF. In nucleotides, the CDR3 is TGTGCCAGCAGTTTATCGGGGCAGCCTAACTATGGCTACACCTTC. The chain joins TRBV27 to TRBJ1-2; D is perhaps TRBD1 (5 bases). Germline V lookup: CDR1 MNHEY, CDR2 SMNVEV (reference sequence). Trimming took 0 bases from V and 0 from J, leaving 8 bases between them. The CDR3 runs 15 residues.

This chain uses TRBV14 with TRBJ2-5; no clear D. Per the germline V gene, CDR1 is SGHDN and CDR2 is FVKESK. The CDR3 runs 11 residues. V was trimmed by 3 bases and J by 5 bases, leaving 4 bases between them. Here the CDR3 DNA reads TGTGCCAGCAGCCATCAGGAGACCCAGTACTTC. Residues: CASSHQETQYF.

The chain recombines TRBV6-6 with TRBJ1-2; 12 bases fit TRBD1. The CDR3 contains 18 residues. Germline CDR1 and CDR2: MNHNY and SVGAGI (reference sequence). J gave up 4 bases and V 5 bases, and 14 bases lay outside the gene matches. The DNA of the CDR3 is TGTGCCAGCAGTCTACGGGGGACAGGGGGCGGGGACCTCTATGGCTACACCTTC. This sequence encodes CASSLRGTGGGDLYGYTF.

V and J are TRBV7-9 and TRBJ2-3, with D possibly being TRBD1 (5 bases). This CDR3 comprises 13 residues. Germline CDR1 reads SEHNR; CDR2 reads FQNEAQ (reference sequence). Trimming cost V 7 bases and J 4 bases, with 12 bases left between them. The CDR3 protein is CASNRQTADTQYF. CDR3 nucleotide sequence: TGTGCCAGCAACAGACAGACCGCAGATACGCAGTATTTT.

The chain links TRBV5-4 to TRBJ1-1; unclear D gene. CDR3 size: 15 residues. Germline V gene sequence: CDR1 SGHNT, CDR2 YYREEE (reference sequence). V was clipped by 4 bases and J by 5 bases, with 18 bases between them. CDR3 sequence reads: CASSNAGRAQTEAFF. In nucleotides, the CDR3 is TGTGCCAGCAGCAATGCGGGGAGGGCGCAAACTGAAGCTTTCTTT.

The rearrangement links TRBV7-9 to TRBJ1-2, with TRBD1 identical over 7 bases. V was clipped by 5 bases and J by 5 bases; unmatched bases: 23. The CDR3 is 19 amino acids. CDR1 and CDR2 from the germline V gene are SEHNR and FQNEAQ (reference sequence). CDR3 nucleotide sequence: TGTGCCAGCAGCCTCATGGTGGGGACAGCAATCGCCTCTGGATATGGCTACACCTTC. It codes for CASSLMVGTAIASGYGYTF.

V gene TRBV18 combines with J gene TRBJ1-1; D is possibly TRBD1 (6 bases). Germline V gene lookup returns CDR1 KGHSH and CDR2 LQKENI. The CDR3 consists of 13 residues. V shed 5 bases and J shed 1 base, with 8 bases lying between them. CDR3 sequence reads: CASSGQPNTEAFF. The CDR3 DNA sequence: TGTGCCAGCTCAGGACAGCCGAACACTGAAGCTTTCTTT.

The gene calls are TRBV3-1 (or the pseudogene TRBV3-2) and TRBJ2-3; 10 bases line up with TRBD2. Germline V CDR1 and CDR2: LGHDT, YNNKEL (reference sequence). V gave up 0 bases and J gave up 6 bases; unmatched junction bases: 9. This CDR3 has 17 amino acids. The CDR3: CASSQDVLAGVGDTQYF. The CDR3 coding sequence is TGTGCCAGCAGCCAAGATGTGCTAGCGGGGGTAGGGGATACGCAGTATTTT.

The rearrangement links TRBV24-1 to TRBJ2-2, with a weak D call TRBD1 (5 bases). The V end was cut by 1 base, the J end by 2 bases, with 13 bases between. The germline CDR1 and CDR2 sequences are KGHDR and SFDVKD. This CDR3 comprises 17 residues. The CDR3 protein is CATSDLGQGINTGELFF. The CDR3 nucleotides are TGTGCCACCAGTGATTTAGGGCAGGGCATTAACACCGGGGAGCTGTTTTTT.

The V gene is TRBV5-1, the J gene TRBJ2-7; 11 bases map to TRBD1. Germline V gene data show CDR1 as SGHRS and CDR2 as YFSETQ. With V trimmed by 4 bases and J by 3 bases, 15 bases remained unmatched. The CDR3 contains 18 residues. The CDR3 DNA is TGCGCCAGCAGCCCGACCCGGGAGGGACAGGGGGTGCGCTACGAGCAGTACTTC. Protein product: CASSPTREGQGVRYEQYF.

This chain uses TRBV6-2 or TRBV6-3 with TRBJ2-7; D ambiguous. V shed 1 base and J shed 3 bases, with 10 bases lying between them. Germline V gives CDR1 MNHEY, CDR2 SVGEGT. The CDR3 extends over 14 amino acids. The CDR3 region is CASSYFGMNYEQYF. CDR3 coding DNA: TGTGCCAGCAGTTACTTTGGCATGAACTACGAGCAGTACTTC.

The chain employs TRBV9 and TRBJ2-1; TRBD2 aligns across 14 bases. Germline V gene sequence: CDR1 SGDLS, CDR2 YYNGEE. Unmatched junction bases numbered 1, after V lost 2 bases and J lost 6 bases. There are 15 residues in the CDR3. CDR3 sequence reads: CASSVTSGRANEQFF. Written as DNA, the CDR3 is TGTGCCAGCAGCGTGACTAGCGGGAGGGCCAATGAGCAGTTCTTC.

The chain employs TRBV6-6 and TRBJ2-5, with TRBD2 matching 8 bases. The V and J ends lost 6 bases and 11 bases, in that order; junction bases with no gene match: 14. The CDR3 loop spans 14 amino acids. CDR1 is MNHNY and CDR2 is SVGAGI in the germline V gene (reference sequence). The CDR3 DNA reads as TGTGCCAGCAGGACAGGTGTCCCGGGAGGGACTCAGTACTTC. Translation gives CASRTGVPGGTQYF.

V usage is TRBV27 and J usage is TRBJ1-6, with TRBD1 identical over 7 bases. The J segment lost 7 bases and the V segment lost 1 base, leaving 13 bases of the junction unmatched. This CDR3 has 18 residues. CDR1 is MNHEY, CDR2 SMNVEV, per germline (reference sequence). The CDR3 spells CASSLFLPRQGGNSPLHF. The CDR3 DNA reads TGTGCCAGCAGTTTATTTCTCCCCCGACAGGGTGGAAATTCACCCCTCCACTTT.

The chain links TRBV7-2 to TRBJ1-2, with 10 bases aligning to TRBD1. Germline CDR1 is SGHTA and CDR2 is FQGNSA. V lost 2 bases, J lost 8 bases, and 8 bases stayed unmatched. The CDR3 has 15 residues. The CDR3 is CASSLSTGGSRGYTF. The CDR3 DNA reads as TGTGCCAGCAGCTTATCGACAGGGGGCTCCAGGGGCTACACCTTC.

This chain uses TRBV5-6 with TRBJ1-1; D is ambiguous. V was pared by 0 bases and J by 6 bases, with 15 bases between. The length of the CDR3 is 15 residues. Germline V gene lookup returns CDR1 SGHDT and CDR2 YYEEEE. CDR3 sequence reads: CASSLEKGGFSEAFF. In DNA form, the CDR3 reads TGTGCCAGCAGCTTGGAAAAGGGAGGTTTCTCTGAAGCTTTCTTT.

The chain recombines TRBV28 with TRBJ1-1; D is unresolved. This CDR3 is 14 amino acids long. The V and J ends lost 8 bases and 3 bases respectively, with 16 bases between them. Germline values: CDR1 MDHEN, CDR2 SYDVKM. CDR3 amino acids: CASLLAGVDTEAFF. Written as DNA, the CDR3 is TGTGCCAGCCTTTTAGCCGGGGTGGACACTGAAGCTTTCTTT.

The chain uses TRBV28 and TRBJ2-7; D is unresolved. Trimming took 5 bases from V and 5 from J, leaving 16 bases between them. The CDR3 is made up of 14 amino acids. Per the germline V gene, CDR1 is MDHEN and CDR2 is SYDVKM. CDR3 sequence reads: CASSLTIWVHEQYF. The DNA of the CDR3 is TGTGCCAGCAGTCTCACTATTTGGGTCCACGAGCAGTACTTC.

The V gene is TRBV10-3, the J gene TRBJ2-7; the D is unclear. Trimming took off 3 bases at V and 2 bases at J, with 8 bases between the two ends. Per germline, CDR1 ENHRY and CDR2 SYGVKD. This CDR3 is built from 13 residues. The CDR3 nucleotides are TGTGCCATCAGTGATCGGGTCCCCTACGAGCAGTACTTC. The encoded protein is CAISDRVPYEQYF.

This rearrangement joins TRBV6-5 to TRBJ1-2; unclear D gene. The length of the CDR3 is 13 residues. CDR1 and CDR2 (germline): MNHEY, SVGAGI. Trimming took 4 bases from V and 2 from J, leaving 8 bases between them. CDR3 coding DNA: TGTGCCAGCAGTTCCGGTCCGAACTATGGCTACACCTTC. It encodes CASSSGPNYGYTF.